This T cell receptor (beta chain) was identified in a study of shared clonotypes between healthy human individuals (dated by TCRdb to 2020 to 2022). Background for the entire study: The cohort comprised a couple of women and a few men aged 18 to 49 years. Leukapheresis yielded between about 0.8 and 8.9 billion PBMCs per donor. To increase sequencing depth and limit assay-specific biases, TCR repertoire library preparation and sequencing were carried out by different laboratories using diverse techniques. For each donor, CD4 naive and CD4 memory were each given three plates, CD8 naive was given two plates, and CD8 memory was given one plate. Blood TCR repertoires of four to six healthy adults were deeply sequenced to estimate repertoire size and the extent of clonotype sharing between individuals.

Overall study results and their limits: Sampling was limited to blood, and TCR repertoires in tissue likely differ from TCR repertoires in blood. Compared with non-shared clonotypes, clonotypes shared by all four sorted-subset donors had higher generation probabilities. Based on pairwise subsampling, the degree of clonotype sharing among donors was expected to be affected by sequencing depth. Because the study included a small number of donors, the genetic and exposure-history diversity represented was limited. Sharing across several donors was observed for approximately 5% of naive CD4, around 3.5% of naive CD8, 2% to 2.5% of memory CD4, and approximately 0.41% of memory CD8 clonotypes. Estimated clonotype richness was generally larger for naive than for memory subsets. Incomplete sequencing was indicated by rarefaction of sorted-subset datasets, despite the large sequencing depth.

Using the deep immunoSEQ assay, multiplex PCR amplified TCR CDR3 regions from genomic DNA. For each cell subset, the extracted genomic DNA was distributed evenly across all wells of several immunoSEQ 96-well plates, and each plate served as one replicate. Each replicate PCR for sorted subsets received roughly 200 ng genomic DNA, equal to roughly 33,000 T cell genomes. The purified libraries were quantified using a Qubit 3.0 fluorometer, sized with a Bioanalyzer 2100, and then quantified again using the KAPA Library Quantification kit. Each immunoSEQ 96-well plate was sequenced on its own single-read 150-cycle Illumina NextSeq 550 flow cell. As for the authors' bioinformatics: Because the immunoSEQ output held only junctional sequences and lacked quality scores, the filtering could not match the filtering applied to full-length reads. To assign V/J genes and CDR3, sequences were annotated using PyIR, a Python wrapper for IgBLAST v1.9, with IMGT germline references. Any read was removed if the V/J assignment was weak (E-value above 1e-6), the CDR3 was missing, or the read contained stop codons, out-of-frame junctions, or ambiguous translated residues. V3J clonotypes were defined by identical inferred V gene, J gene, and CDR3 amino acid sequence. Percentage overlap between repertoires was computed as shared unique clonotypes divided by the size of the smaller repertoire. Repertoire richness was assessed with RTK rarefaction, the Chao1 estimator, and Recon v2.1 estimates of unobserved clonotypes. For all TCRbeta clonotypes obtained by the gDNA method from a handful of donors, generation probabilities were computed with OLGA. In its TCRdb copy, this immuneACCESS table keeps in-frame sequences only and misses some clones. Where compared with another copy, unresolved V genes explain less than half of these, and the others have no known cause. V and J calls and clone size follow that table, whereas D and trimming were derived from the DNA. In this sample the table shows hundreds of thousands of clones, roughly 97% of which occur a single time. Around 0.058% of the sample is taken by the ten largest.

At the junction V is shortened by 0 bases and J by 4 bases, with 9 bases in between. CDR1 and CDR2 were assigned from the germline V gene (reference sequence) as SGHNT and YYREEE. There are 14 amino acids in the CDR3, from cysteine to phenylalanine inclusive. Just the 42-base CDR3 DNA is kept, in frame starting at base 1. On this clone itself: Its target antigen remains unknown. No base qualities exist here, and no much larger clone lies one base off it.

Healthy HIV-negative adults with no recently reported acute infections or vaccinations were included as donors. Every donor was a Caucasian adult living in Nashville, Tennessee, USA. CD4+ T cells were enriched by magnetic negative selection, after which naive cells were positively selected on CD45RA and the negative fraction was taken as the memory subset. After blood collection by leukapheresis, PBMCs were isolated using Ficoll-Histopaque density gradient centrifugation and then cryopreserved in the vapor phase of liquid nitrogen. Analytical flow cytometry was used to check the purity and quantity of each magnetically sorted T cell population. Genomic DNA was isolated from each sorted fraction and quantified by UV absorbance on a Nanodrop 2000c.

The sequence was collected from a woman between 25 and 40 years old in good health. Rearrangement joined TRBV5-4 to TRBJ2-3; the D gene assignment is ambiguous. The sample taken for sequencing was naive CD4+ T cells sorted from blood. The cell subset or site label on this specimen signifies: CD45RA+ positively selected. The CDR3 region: CASSLGVFPDTQYF. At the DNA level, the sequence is TGTGCCAGCAGCTTGGGGGTCTTCCCAGATACGCAGTATTTT.